Listed below are T cell receptor beta chains from one sample, sequenced in a study of blood T cell repertoires in COVID-19. Using immunoSEQ multiplex PCR, the repertoire was profiled, and TCRdb retains in-frame clones only, with some absent. Of around 200,000 clones detected, around 89% appear once; the ten largest clones hold 1.2%. The sample consisted of PBMCs or T cells enriched from blood (not recorded which). These receptors all come from a man aged 25-40 years who had recovered from COVID-19. Both conserved end residues are part of each CDR3. D genes are given only for firm matches. Clone size is not always given. Where it is, it says once, few, many or a class for expanded clones.

TRBJ1-1,-,-,TRBV3-1/TRBV3-2,TGTGCCAGCAGCCAAGAGATTACGGGGGTGACTGAAGCTTTCTTT,CASSQEITGVTEAFF
TRBJ2-7,once,TRBD1,TRBV2,TGTGCCAGCAGTGGAACGGACAGGGGAGTTTACGAGCAGTACTTC,CASSGTDRGVYEQYF
TRBJ2-2,-,TRBD1,TRBV29-1,TGCAGCTCCGGGACAGGGAACGGGGAGCTGTTTTTT,CSSGTGNGELFF
TRBJ2-1,-,TRBD2,TRBV11-2,TGTGCCAGCAGCTTGGCATTGGGACTAGCACCCCACAATGAGCAGTTCTTC,CASSLALGLAPHNEQFF
TRBJ2-3,-,TRBD2,TRBV4-3,TGCGCCAGCAGCCAAGACCTTAGCGGGAGGGCCGGAGATACGCAGTATTTT,CASSQDLSGRAGDTQYF
TRBJ2-6,-,-,TRBV4-3,TGCGCCAGCAGCCAAGAAAGCACAGCCTCTGGGGCCAACGTCCTGACTTTC,CASSQESTASGANVLTF
TRBJ1-1,-,TRBD1,TRBV7-9,TGTGCCAGCCAATCAGGGGGCTCCACTGAAGCTTTCTTT,CASQSGGSTEAFF
TRBJ2-1,-,-,TRBV28,TGTGCCAGCAGTTTAACGCGATACAATGAGCAGTTCTTC,CASSLTRYNEQFF
TRBJ1-2,-,-,TRBV5-1,TGCGCCAGCAGCTTGGAGCCAGGGGTTCCCGACGGCACCTTC,CASSLEPGVPDGTF
TRBJ2-7,-,TRBD1,TRBV6-5,TGTGCCAGCAGTCCTCGGGACAGGGACTACGAGCAGTACTTC,CASSPRDRDYEQYF
TRBJ1-5,-,TRBD1,TRBV30,TGTGCCTGGAGTGCCCGGGACAGGGGGCTCAGGGGGGATCAGCCCCAGCATTTT,CAWSARDRGLRGDQPQHF
TRBJ1-6,-,TRBD1,TRBV13,TGTGCCAGCAGCAGTTACGGACAGGGAGAATCACCCCTCCACTTT,CASSSYGQGESPLHF
TRBJ2-5,medium-sized,TRBD2,TRBV4-3,TGCGCCAGCAGCCAAGAGCGGGGGGGCCAAGAGACCCAGTACTTC,CASSQERGGQETQYF
TRBJ2-2,-,-,TRBV12-3/TRBV12-4,TGTGCCAGCACGACTACAAACACCGGGGAGCTGTTTTTT,CASTTTNTGELFF
TRBJ2-6,-,-,TRBV7-8,TGTGCCAGCAGGCGTTCCTCTGGGGCCAACGTCCTGACTTTC,CASRRSSGANVLTF
TRBJ2-7,-,-,TRBV7-2,TGTGCCAGCAGAGGGCGGGGCCCTGCAGGCTCCTACGAGCAGTACTTC,CASRGRGPAGSYEQYF
TRBJ2-2,-,TRBD2,TRBV6-4,TGTGCCAGCAGTCCCCTAGCGGGAGGGAACACCGGGGAGCTGTTTTTT,CASSPLAGGNTGELFF
TRBJ2-7,-,TRBD2,TRBV9,TGTGCCAGCAGCGTACTAGCGGGGGGGTACGAGCAGTACTTC,CASSVLAGGYEQYF
TRBJ2-1,-,-,TRBV24-1,TGTGCCACCAGTGATTCGACTAGTACAACCTACAATGAGCAGTTCTTC,CATSDSTSTTYNEQFF
TRBJ2-1,-,TRBD2,TRBV10-2,TGCGCCGCCCGACTAGCGGGAGATTTAAATGAGCAGTTCTTC,CAARLAGDLNEQFF
TRBJ2-7,-,-,TRBV7-9,TGTGCCAGCAGCCTGGGGGGGAACAGGGCGTTGAACTACGAGCAGTACTTC,CASSLGGNRALNYEQYF
TRBJ1-1,once,-,TRBV4-2,TGTGCCAGCAGGGATGATCAGGGTATTGCTTTCTTT,CASRDDQGIAFF
TRBJ1-4,-,-,TRBV9,TGTGCCAGCAGCGTAGATCCAGGGAAGGGTGAAAAACTGTTTTTT,CASSVDPGKGEKLFF
TRBJ1-2,-,TRBD1,TRBV4-2,TGTGCCAGCAGCCCGTCGGACAGGGAGTATGGCTACACCTTC,CASSPSDREYGYTF
TRBJ1-1,once,-,TRBV7-9,TGTGCCAGCAGCCCCCTGACAGGGAACACTGAAGCTTTCTTT,CASSPLTGNTEAFF
TRBJ1-2,once,TRBD1,TRBV27,TGTGCCAGCAGTTTAATCGGGACAGGGGAAGGCTACACCTTC,CASSLIGTGEGYTF